The 2 T cell receptor beta chains below all came from one sample that was sequenced in a study of cytomegalovirus exposure and HLA in healthy donors. Data came from immunoSEQ multiplex PCR; TCRdb stores just in-frame clones and leaves some out. The repertoire includes fewer than 200,000 clones, less than 85% of them detected once, and about 15% sits in the top ten. Sequencing was done on a sample of PBMCs. These receptor sequences come from a man younger than 35 in good health and CMV-seropositive.

This clone came up a few times. This CDR3 reads CASSDQGGGGEKLFF. CDR3 DNA: TGTGCCAGCAGTGATCAAGGGGGGGGCGGCGAAAAACTGTTTTTT. The rearrangement links TRBV6-1 to TRBJ1-4; D is perhaps TRBD1 (6 bases). With 3 bases removed from V and 8 bases from J, the gap between germline ends came to 16 bases. CDR3 length: 15 residues. Germline lookup yields CDR1 MNHNS and CDR2 SASEGT.

The chain uses TRBV4-1 and TRBJ1-1, with TRBD1 matching over 8 bases. The V gene end was trimmed by 3 bases and the J gene end by 0 bases; junction bases not matched to a gene: 3. The V gene's germline CDR1 is MGHRA and CDR2 YSYEKL. The CDR3 totals 15 residues. CDR3 coding DNA: TGCGCCAGCAGCCAGTGGACAGGGTTGAACACTGAAGCTTTCTTT. Protein sequence: CASSQWTGLNTEAFF.